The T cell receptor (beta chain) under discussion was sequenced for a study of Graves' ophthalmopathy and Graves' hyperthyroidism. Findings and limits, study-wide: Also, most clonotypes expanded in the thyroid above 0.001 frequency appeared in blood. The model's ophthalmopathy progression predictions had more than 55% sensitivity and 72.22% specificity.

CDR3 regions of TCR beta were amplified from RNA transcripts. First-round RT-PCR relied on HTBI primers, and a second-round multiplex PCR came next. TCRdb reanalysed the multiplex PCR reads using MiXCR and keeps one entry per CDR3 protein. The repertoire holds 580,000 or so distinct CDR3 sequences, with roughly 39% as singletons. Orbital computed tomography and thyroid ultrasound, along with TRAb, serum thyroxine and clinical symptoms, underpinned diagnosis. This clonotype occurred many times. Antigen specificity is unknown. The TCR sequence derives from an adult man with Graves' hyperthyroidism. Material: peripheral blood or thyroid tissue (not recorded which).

CDR3 sequence reads: CSASLGRGNTEAFF. DNA of the CDR3: TGCAGTGCTAGCCTGGGGCGGGGGAACACTGAAGCTTTCTTT. The V call is TRBV20-1, the J call TRBJ1-1; possible D gene TRBD1, 5 bases. The CDR3 is 14 residues long. Germline assignment: CDR1 DFQATT and CDR2 SNEGSKA (reference sequence). V was trimmed by 3 bases and J by 1 base, leaving 12 bases between them.